This T cell receptor beta chain is from a study of T cells after yellow fever vaccination. Synthesis of TCR cDNA relied on 5'RACE template switching, which attached a universal primer site and UMIs. TCRdb redid the calling of the 5' RACE reads with MiXCR, one entry per CDR3 protein. Of hundreds of thousands of distinct CDR3 sequences in the sample, around 20% are singletons; the top ten hold roughly a sixth. The CDR3 covers 13 residues. Germline-derived CDR1 and CDR2 are SGHRS and YFSETQ. Trimming left V 0 bases short and J 5 bases short, with 9 bases between. This clonotype was recorded a few times. Its cognate antigen is unknown. General study points: Abundant clonotypes from the bulk population could get into FACS-sorted repertoires as contaminants. A weaker but faster secondary response was observed, peaking on day 5 versus 15. After the booster, about 95% of CD4 and just over 85% of CD8 primary-response clones were re-detected.

The chain employs TRBV5-1 and TRBJ2-7; D is undetermined. The sequenced sample was PBMCs, obtained before the yellow fever booster vaccination. The receptor comes from a man aged 18 to 29 who received the YFV17D yellow fever vaccine. This chain's CDR3 is CASSLVVRDEQYF. CDR3 nucleotides: TGCGCCAGCAGCTTGGTGGTTAGGGACGAGCAGTACTTC. Variable domain in full (rest from reference TRBV5-1 and TRBJ2-7): KAGVTQTPRYLIKTRGQQVTLSCSPISGHRSVSWYQQTPGQGLQFLFEYFSETQRNKGNFPGRFSGRQFSNSRSEMNVSTLELGDSALYLCASSLVVRDEQYFGPGTRLTVT.